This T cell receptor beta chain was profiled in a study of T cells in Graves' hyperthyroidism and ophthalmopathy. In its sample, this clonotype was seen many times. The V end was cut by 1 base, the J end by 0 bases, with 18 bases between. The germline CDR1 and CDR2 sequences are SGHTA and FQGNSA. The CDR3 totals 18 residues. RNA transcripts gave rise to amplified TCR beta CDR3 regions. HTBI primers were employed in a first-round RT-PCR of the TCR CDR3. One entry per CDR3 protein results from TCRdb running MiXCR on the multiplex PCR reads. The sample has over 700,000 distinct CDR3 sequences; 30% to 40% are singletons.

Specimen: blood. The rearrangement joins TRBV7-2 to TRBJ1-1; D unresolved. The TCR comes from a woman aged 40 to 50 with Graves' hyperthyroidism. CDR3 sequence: CASSLVRVRLTVNTEAFF. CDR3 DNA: TGTGCCAGCAGCTTAGTCCGTGTCCGACTCACCGTGAACACTGAAGCTTTCTTT.